This T cell receptor beta chain derives from a study of T cell responses to AZD1222 COVID-19 vaccine (dated by TCRdb to the early 2020s). Background on the whole study: AZD1222 recipients whose second dose came at about 4 weeks and those whose second dose came at about 12 weeks were combined into one group, since spike-specific TCR depth and breadth did not differ between the two schedules. A total of around 240 trial participants underwent TCR sequencing, of whom about 200 had received two doses of AZD1222 and around 25 had received two doses of the MenACWY control vaccine. Trial participants were enrolled by age into subgroups of 18-55, 56-69 and 70-plus years, and approximately 150, 30 and 60 TCR-sequenced participants, respectively, were included in these subgroups. The full study reports these points: Epitopes outside the regions mutated in the B.1.351 and B.1.1.7 variants were reportedly recognized by nearly half of the unique spike-specific TCRs. Participants were mostly white British, with more females than males. The authors suggested clonal diversity may have been underestimated. Conclusions about previously exposed vaccinees were limited because only 6 or 7 AZD1222 recipients were SARS-CoV-2 seropositive at baseline. After two AZD1222 doses, spike-specific TCR breadth and depth were significantly higher than at day 0 and than in MenACWY recipients. Because no samples from the day 14 peak response were available, repertoires could be characterized only after the peak T cell response. The 56-69-year group was small, and its depth increase did not reach significance, likely because of low power. CD4 TCRs associated with the vaccine covered the entire spike protein, and the dominant responses were in regions 160-218 and 743-854.

V loses 2 bases, J loses 6 bases, and the germline ends lie 11 bases apart. The CDR1 and CDR2 encoded by the germline V gene (reference sequence) are SGHNT and YYREEE. Inclusive of the bounding cysteine and phenylalanine, the CDR3 is 14 residues long. Only the CDR3 DNA is retained, 42 bases long and in frame from the first base. The CDR3 regions of human TCRbeta chains were analyzed by immunosequencing. From the authors' description of their analysis: Repertoire TCRs were checked for matches against a reference library of SARS-CoV-2-specific TCRs that had been generated using the MIRA antigen-specificity platform. Breadth meant the fraction of unique TCRs that were SARS-CoV-2-associated, whereas depth meant the fraction of total T cells that were SARS-CoV-2-associated. Using the MIRA data, each spike-specific TCR was assigned both to the spike region to which the TCR was reactive and to a CD4 or CD8 class. Log10-transformed breadth and depth values were compared by one-way ANOVA with Sidak's multiple comparisons tests. The table was pulled from immuneACCESS by TCRdb, which kept in-frame rearrangements only. Such tables lose some clones; where checked, under half of the loss comes from unresolved V genes, and the rest has no known cause. D and trimming were read from the DNA, whereas the V and J calls and clone size are those reported in that table. This sample lists roughly 140,000 clones; about 91% were detected once. Approximately 15% of the sample is in the top ten clones.

Notes on this clone: Which antigen it targets is not known. No quality values exist for individual bases; no much larger clone is one base distant.

The meaning of the sample's time point label: baseline before first vaccination. The vaccinee samples were drawn from two UK trials, COV001 and COV002, one of which was a single-blind randomized controlled phase 2/3 trial testing AZD1222 (ChAdOx1 nCoV-19) in healthy adults. For TCRbeta chain sequencing, PBMC samples from trial participants were taken at day 0 and at day 28 after the second dose. This clonotype was obtained from an adult in good health. Material: peripheral blood, obtained on day 0 of AZD1222 vaccination. Recombination joined TRBV5-4 with TRBJ1-4; the D gene is perhaps TRBD1, on 5 matching bases. The bases read TGTGCCAGCAGCTTAGGACGGGGCGATGAAAAACTGTTTTTT. It codes for CASSLGRGDEKLFF.